A selection of T cell receptor beta chains follows, all from one sample in a study of T cell repertoires in cytomegalovirus infection. Antigens of these TCRs are unknown. One entry per CDR3 protein, called by TCRdb with MiXCR from the reads. The sample records around 770,000 distinct CDR3 sequences, almost 30% being singletons. Source: cultured CD8+ T cells from PBMCs, taken from culture after CMV antigen stimulation. The receptors stem from a human donor in good health (CMV status not recorded). Some clones in this sample may be carry-over from other donors' samples. Both conserved end residues are part of each CDR3. D genes are given only for firm matches. Size is stated for part of the rows, as once, few or many counts, or as a class when the clone is expanded.

CDR3nt: TGTGCCACCAGTGACCCCTGGACAGCCGATGCCTACGAGCAGTACTTC; CDR3aa: CATSDPWTADAYEQYF; d_gene: -; v_gene: TRBV24-1; j_gene: TRBJ2-7; abundance: -
CDR3nt: TGTGCCAGCAGCCATGACGACAGGGAGGGACAGTTCTTC; CDR3aa: CASSHDDREGQFF; d_gene: -; v_gene: TRBV4-1; j_gene: TRBJ2-1; abundance: -
CDR3nt: TGTGCCACCCTAAGGCCTAGCGGGGGGTCGGGCACCGGGGAGCTGTTTTTT; CDR3aa: CATLRPSGGSGTGELFF; d_gene: TRBD2; v_gene: TRBV2; j_gene: TRBJ2-2; abundance: -
CDR3nt: TGTGCCAGCAGTTACTCGAGGACAGAGCGAGGCTACACCTTC; CDR3aa: CASSYSRTERGYTF; d_gene: -; v_gene: TRBV6-5; j_gene: TRBJ1-2; abundance: few
CDR3nt: TGTGCCGCCGCCAAGGGAGCCACTGAAGCTTTCTTT; CDR3aa: CAAAKGATEAFF; d_gene: -; v_gene: TRBV7-9; j_gene: TRBJ1-1; abundance: -
CDR3nt: TGTGCCAGCAGACCCCGGGAACCCGGGATATTACAAGAGACCCAGTACTTC; CDR3aa: CASRPREPGILQETQYF; d_gene: -; v_gene: TRBV28; j_gene: TRBJ2-5; abundance: -
CDR3nt: TGTGCCAGCATCCGAATCGGGGACAACCGTCGGGTCGCCAATGAGCAGTTCTTC; CDR3aa: CASIRIGDNRRVANEQFF; d_gene: -; v_gene: TRBV12-3/TRBV12-4; j_gene: TRBJ2-1; abundance: few
CDR3nt: TGTGCTAGCAGCTTAGGGCCAGGGGGCCCCGGGGAGCTGTTTTTT; CDR3aa: CASSLGPGGPGELFF; d_gene: TRBD1; v_gene: TRBV7-7; j_gene: TRBJ2-2; abundance: -
CDR3nt: TGCACCAGCAGCGAAGTGACAGGGGGGGGCTACACCTTC; CDR3aa: CTSSEVTGGGYTF; d_gene: TRBD1; v_gene: TRBV5-1; j_gene: TRBJ1-2; abundance: -
CDR3nt: TGTGCCAGCAGCGAACGGGACAGGGGTGCCAAAAACATTCAGTACTTC; CDR3aa: CASSERDRGAKNIQYF; d_gene: TRBD1; v_gene: TRBV7-2; j_gene: TRBJ2-4; abundance: -
CDR3nt: TGTGCCAGCAGTTTATCTCCGGGGGAGGCAGATACGCAGTATTTT; CDR3aa: CASSLSPGEADTQYF; d_gene: -; v_gene: TRBV27; j_gene: TRBJ2-3; abundance: -
CDR3nt: TGTGCCAGCAGTTACACGGGACTAACCCTGGGGTACAATGAGCAGTTCTTC; CDR3aa: CASSYTGLTLGYNEQFF; d_gene: TRBD2; v_gene: TRBV6-2/TRBV6-3; j_gene: TRBJ2-1; abundance: -
CDR3nt: TGTGCCAGCAGCTTAGTCGCGGGCGATGAAGCTTTCTTT; CDR3aa: CASSLVAGDEAFF; d_gene: -; v_gene: TRBV7-2; j_gene: TRBJ1-1; abundance: many
CDR3nt: TGCAGTGCCATCCGGGACAGCAATCAGCCCCAGCATTTT; CDR3aa: CSAIRDSNQPQHF; d_gene: -; v_gene: TRBV20-1; j_gene: TRBJ1-5; abundance: -
CDR3nt: TGTGCCAGCAGCCCCGATTCCCAGCCCCAGCATTTT; CDR3aa: CASSPDSQPQHF; d_gene: -; v_gene: TRBV7-3; j_gene: TRBJ1-5; abundance: -
CDR3nt: TGTGCCAGCAGCCGTAAGGGACTAGCGGGGAGTGATTCGCCAGATACGCAGTATTTT; CDR3aa: CASSRKGLAGSDSPDTQYF; d_gene: TRBD2; v_gene: TRBV13; j_gene: TRBJ2-3; abundance: -
CDR3nt: TGTGCCAGCAGTCCGACTAGCGGGGTCGGTACGCAGTATTTT; CDR3aa: CASSPTSGVGTQYF; d_gene: TRBD2; v_gene: TRBV28; j_gene: TRBJ2-3; abundance: few